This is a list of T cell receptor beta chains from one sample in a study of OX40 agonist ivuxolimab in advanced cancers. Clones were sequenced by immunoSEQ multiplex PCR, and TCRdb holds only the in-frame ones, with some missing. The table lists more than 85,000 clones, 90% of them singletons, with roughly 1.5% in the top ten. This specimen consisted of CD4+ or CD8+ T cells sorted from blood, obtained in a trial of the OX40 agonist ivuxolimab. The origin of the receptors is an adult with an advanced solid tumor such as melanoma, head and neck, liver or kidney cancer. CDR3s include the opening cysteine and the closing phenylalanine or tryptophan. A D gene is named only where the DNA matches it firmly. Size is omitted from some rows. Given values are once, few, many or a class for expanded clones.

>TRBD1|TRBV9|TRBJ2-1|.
CASSAQIGTGGNNEQFF
TGTGCCAGCAGCGCCCAAATTGGGACAGGGGGAAACAATGAGCAGTTCTTC
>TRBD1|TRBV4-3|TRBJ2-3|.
CASSQDPDRVTDTQYF
TGCGCCAGCAGCCAAGACCCCGACAGGGTCACAGATACGCAGTATTTT
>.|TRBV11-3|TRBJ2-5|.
CASSLDLEVKTQYF
TGTGCCAGCAGCTTAGATCTAGAAGTGAAGACCCAGTACTTC
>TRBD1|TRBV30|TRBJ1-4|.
CAWSLTGGREKLFF
TGTGCCTGGAGCTTGACAGGGGGAAGGGAAAAACTGTTTTTT
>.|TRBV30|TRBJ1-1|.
CAHNRGDTEAFF
TGTGCACATAATCGGGGAGACACTGAAGCTTTCTTT
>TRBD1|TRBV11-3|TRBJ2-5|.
CASSPPGIQGAQYF
TGTGCCAGCAGCCCACCCGGGATTCAGGGGGCCCAGTACTTC
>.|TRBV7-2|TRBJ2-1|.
CASSLQGGLTVNEQFF
TGTGCCAGCAGCTTACAGGGGGGCCTAACGGTCAATGAGCAGTTCTTC
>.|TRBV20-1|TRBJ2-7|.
CSARAYYEQYF
TGCAGTGCTAGAGCGTACTACGAGCAGTACTTC
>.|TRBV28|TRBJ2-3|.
CASSLRGADTQYF
TGTGCCAGCAGTTTAAGAGGGGCGGATACGCAGTATTTT
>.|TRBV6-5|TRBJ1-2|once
CASSPRRGALDGYTF
TGTGCCAGCAGTCCCCGTCGGGGGGCCTTGGACGGCTACACCTTC
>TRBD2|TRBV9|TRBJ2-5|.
CASSVLAGLLGQETQYF
TGTGCCAGCAGCGTCCTAGCGGGTCTGTTAGGCCAAGAGACCCAGTACTTC
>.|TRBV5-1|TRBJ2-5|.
CASSLPVATGETQYF
TGCGCCAGCAGCTTGCCCGTAGCGACGGGAGAGACCCAGTACTTC
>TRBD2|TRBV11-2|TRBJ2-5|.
CASSLNLAGVQETQYF
TGTGCCAGCAGCTTAAATCTAGCGGGAGTACAGGAGACCCAGTACTTC
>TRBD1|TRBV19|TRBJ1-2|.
CASSTALPGQMNYGYTF
TGTGCCAGTAGTACAGCCTTACCGGGACAGATGAACTATGGCTACACCTTC
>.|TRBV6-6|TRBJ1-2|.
CASRSGGDGYTF
TGTGCCAGCCGGAGTGGAGGGGACGGCTACACCTTC
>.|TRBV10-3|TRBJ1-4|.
CASRGQGNEKLFF
TGTGCCAGTCGGGGGCAAGGTAATGAAAAACTGTTTTTT